The entry below describes one TCR beta chain. Clones were sequenced by immunoSEQ multiplex PCR, and TCRdb holds only the in-frame ones, with some missing. The sample comprises under 150,000 clones, roughly 88% of which are singletons, and roughly 28% rests with the top ten. The data were taken from a study of blood T cell repertoires in COVID-19. As for the study in general: T cells, B-cell-depleted T cells, or PBMCs provided the cDNA or gDNA that served as material.

This CDR3 contains 17 residues. V is TRBV21-1 and J is TRBJ1-5. TRBV21-1 is an annotated pseudogene. The clonotype originates from a human donor in a cohort sampled during active COVID-19. Sequencing was performed on peripheral blood. The CDR3, as DNA: TGTGCCAGCAGCAAAAAATCCCCTGGGACTACATATCAGCCCCAGCATTTT. Protein sequence: CASSKKSPGTTYQPQHF.